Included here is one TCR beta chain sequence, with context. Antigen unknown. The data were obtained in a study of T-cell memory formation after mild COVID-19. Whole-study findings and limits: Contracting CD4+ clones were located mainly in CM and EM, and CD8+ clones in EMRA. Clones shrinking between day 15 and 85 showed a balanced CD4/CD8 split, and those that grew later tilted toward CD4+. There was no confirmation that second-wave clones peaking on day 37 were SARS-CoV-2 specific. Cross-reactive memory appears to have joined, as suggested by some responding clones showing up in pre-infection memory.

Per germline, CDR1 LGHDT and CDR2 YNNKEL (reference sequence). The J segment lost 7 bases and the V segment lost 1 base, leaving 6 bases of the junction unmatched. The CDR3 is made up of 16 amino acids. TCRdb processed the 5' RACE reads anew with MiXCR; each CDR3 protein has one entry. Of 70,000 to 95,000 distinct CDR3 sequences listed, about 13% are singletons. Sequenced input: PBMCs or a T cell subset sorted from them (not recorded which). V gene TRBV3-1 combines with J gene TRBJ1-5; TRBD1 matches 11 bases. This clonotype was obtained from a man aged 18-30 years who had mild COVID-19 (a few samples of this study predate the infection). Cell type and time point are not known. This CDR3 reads CASSQGTGGPTQPQHF. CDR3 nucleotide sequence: TGTGCCAGCAGCCAAGGGACAGGGGGCCCTACCCAGCCCCAGCATTTT.